This T cell receptor (beta chain) emerged from a study of tumor and adjacent non-tumor tissue in lung cancer. The library came from three nested PCR rounds adapted from ARM-PCR protocols. TCRdb fed the multiplex PCR reads into MiXCR, producing one record per CDR3 protein. The sample includes roughly 120,000 distinct CDR3 sequences, over 75% seen only once; the top ten take roughly 20%. A word on this clonotype: Relative to the germline gene, one junction end is altered; a read error may explain this.

This sample's RNA came from whole unsorted tissue. The sequence was obtained from a man in his 70s with non-small cell lung cancer. Sequencing input: lung tumor tissue.

The CDR3 sequence is CASSLITGTHYF. CDR3 nucleotides: TGCGCCAGCAGCTTGATAACAGGTACGCACTATTTT. J is TRBJ2-3 and V is TRBV5-1, with D maybe TRBD1 (5 bases). This CDR3 has 12 amino acids. Germline V gene data show CDR1 as SGHRS and CDR2 as YFSETQ.